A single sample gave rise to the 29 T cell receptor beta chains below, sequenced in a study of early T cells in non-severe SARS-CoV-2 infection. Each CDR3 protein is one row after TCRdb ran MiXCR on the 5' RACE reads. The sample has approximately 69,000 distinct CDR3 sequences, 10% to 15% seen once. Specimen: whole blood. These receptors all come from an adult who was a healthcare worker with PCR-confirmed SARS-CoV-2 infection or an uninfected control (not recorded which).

Here the CDR3 DNA reads TGTGCCAGCAGCTCCCATGCCGGGTGGGGCGCTGGGGAAAAACTGTTTTTT. This sequence encodes CASSSHAGWGAGEKLFF. The gene calls are TRBV13 and TRBJ1-4; possible D gene TRBD1, 5 bases. Trimming left V 4 bases short and J 8 bases short, with 23 bases between. This CDR3 contains 17 residues. Germline CDR1 reads PRHDT; CDR2 reads FYEKMQ (reference sequence). Using reference TRBV13 and TRBJ1-4 for the parts outside the CDR3, the full variable domain is AAGVIQSPRHLIKEKRETATLKCYPIPRHDTVYWYQQGPGQDPQFLISFYEKMQSDKGSIPDRFSAQQFSDYHSELNMSSLELGDSALYFCASSSHAGWGAGEKLFFGSGTQLSVL.

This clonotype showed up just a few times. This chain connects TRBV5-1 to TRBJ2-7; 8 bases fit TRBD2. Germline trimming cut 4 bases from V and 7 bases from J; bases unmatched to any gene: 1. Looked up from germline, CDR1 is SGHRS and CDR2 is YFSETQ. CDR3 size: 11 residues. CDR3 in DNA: TGCGCCAGCAGCGTAGCGGGGGAGCAGTACTTC. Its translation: CASSVAGEQYF.

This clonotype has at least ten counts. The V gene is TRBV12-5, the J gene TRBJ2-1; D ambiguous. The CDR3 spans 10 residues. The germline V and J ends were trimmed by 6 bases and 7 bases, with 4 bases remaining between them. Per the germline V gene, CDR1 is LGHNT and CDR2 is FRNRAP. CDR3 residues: CASGTNEQFF. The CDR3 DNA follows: TGTGCTAGTGGCACGAATGAGCAGTTCTTC.

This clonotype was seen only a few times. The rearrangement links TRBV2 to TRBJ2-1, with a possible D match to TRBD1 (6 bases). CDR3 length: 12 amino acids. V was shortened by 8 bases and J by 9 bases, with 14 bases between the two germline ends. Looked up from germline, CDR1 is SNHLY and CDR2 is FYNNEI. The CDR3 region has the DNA TGTGCCAGCCGTTTGGGGGCTGGTGAGCAGTTCTTC. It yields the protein CASRLGAGEQFF.

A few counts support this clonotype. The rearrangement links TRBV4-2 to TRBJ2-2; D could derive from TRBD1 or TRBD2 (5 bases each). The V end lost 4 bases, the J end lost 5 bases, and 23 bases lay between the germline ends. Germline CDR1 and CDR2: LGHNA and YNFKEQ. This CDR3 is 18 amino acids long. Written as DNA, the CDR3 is TGTGCCAGCAGCCGGTCGGGACGGACGTCGTCCAGGACCGGGGAGCTGTTTTTT. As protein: CASSRSGRTSSRTGELFF.

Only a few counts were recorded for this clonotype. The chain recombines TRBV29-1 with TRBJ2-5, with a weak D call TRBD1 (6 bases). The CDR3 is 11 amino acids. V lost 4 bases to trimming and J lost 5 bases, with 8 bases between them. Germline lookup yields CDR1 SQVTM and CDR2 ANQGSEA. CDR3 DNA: TGCAGCGTTGGGGGGCGGGAGACCCAGTACTTC. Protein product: CSVGGRETQYF.

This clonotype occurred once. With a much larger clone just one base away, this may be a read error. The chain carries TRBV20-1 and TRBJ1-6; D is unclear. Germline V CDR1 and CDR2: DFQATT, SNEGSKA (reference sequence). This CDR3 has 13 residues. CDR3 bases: TGCAGTGCTAGTGGCGGGATTGGCTCACCCTTCCACTTT. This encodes CSASGGIGSPFHF.

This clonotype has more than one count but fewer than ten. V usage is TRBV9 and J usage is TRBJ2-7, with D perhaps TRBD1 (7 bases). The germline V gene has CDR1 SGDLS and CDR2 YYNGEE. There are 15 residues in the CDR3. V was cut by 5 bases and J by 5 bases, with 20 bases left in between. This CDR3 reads CASSQGDLEVHEQYF. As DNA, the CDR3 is TGTGCCAGCAGTCAGGGGGACTTGGAGGTCCACGAGCAGTACTTC.

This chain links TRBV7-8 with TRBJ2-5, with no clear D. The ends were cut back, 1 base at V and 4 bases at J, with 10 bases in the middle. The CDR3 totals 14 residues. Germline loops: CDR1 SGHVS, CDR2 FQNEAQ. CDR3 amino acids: CASSLGTWGETQYF. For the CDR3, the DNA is TGTGCCAGCAGCTTAGGGACCTGGGGAGAGACCCAGTACTTC.

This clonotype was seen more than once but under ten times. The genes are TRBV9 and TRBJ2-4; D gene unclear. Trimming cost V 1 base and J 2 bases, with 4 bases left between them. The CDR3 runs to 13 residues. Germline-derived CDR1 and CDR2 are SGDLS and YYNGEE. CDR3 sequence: CASSVSTKNIQYF. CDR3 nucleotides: TGTGCCAGCAGCGTATCTACCAAAAACATTCAGTACTTC.

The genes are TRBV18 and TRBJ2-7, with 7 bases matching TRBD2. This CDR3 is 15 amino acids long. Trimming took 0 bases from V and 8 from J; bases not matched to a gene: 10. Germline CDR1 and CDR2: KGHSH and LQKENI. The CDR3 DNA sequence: TGTGCCAGCTCACCACCCGCTAGCGGACTTACGCAGCAGTACTTC. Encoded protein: CASSPPASGLTQQYF.

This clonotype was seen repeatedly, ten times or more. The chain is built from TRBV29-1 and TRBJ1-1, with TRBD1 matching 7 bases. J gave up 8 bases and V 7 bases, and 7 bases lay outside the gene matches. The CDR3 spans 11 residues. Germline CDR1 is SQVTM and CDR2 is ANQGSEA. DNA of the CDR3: TGCAGCGCCGGGACAGAGCTAGAAGCTTTCTTT. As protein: CSAGTELEAFF.

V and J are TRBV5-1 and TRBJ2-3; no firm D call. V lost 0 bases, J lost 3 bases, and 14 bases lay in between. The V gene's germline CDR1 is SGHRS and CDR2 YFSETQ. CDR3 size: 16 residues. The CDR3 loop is CASSLGITLGTDTQYF. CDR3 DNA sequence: TGCGCCAGCAGCTTGGGGATTACCCTCGGAACAGATACGCAGTATTTT.

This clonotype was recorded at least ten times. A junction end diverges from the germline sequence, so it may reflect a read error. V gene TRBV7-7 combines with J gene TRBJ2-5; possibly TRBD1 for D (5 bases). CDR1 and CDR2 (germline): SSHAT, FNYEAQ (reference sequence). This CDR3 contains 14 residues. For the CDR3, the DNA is TGTGCTAGCAGCTCCAGGGTAGGAGAAGAGACCCAGTACTTC. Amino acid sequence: CASSSRVGEETQYF.

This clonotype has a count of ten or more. The CDR3 region is CSVVEEGGATQYF. The CDR3 DNA reads TGCAGCGTCGTTGAAGAGGGAGGTGCGACCCAGTACTTC. The genes are TRBV29-1 and TRBJ2-5, with D maybe TRBD2 (6 bases). The length of the CDR3 is 13 residues. The V gene's germline CDR1 is SQVTM and CDR2 ANQGSEA. V lost 6 bases and J 7 bases, leaving 18 bases between the germline ends.

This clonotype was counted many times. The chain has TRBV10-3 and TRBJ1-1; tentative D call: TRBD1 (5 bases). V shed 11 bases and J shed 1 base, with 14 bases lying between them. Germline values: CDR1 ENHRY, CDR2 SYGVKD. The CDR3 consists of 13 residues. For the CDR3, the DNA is TGTGCCCACTCGGGGCAGACGAACACTGAAGCTTTCTTT. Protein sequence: CAHSGQTNTEAFF.

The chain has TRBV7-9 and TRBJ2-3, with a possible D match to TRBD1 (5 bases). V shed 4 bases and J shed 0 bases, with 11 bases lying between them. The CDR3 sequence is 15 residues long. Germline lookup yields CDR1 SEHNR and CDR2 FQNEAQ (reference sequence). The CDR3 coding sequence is TGTGCCAGCAGCTCCTTTGGGGCTAGCACAGATACGCAGTATTTT. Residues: CASSSFGASTDTQYF.

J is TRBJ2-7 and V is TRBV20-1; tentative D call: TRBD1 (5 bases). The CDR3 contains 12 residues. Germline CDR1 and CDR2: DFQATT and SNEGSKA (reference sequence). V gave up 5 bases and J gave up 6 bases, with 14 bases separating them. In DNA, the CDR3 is TGCAGTGCTTCCAGGGTCGTCGGCGAGCAGTACTTC. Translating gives CSASRVVGEQYF.

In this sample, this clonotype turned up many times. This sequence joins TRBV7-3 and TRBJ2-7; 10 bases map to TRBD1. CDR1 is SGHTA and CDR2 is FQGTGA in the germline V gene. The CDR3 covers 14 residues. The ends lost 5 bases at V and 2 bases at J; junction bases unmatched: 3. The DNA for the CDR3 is TGTGCCAGCAGCCGAGGACAGGGGGCCTACGAGCAGTACTTC. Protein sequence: CASSRGQGAYEQYF.

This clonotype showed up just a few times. CDR3 residues: CASSYDRGPLTYEQYF. DNA of the CDR3: TGTGCCAGCAGCTACGACAGGGGGCCATTGACCTACGAGCAGTACTTC. This chain uses TRBV7-9 with TRBJ2-7, with 10 bases matching TRBD1. The CDR3 is made up of 16 amino acids. V trimming: 4 bases; J trimming: 2 bases; junction bases outside the gene matches: 8. CDR1 is SEHNR and CDR2 is FQNEAQ in the germline V gene (reference sequence).

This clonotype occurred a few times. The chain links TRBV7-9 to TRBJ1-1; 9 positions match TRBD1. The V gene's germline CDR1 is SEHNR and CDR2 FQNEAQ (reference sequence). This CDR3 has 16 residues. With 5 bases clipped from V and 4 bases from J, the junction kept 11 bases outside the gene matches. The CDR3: CASSPRTGVEGTEAFF. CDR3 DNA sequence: TGTGCCAGCAGCCCCCGGACAGGGGTGGAGGGCACTGAAGCTTTCTTT.

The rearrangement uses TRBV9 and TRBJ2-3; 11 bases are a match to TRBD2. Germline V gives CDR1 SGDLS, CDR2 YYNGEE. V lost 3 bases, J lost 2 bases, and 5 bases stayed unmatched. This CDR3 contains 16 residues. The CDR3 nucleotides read TGTGCCAGCAGCGAGGGGACTAGCGGTTTCACAGATACGCAGTATTTT. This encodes CASSEGTSGFTDTQYF. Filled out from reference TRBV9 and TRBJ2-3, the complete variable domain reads DSGVTQTPKHLITATGQRVTLRCSPRSGDLSVYWYQQSLDQGLQFLIQYYNGEERAKGNILERFSAQQFPDLHSELNLSSLELGDSALYFCASSEGTSGFTDTQYFGPGTRLTVL.

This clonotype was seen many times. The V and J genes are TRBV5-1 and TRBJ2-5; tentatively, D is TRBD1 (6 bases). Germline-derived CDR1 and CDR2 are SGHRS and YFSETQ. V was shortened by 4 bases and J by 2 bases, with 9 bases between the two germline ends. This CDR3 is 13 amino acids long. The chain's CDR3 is CASSLGTQETQYF. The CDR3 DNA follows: TGCGCCAGCAGCCTGGGGACACAAGAGACCCAGTACTTC.

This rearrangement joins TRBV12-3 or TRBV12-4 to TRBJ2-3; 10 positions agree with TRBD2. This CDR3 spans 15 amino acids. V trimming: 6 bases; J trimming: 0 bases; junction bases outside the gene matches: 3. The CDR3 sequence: CASSTSGMSTDTQYF. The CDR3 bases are TGTGCCAGCAGCACTAGCGGGATGAGCACAGATACGCAGTATTTT.

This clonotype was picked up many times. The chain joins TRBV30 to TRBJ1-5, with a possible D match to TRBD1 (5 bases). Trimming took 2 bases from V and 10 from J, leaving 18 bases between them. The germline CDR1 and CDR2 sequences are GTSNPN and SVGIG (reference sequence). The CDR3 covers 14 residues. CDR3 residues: CAWSKRQGAHPQHF. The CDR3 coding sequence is TGTGCCTGGAGTAAACGCCAGGGAGCTCACCCCCAGCATTTT.

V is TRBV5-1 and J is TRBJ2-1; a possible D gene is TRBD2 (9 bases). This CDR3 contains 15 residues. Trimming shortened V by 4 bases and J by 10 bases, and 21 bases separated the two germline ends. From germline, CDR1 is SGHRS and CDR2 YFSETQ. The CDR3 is CASSPDRGLAGEQFF. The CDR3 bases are TGCGCCAGCAGCCCTGACAGGGGACTAGCTGGCGAGCAGTTCTTC.

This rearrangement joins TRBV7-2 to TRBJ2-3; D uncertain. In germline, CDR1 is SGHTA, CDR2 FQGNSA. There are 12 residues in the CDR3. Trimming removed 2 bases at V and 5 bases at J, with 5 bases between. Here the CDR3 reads CASSLPVDTQYF. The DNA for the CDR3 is TGTGCCAGCAGCTTACCCGTAGATACGCAGTATTTT.

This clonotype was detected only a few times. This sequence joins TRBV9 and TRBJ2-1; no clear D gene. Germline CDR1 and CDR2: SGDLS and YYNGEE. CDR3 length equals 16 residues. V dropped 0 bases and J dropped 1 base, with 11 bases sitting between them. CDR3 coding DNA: TGTGCCAGCAGCGTAGAACCGCTCCTTTCCTACAATGAGCAGTTCTTC. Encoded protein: CASSVEPLLSYNEQFF.

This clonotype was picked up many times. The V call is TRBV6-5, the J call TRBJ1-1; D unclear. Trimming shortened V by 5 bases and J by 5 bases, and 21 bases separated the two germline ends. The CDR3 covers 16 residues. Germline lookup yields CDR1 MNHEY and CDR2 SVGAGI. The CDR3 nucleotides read TGTGCCAGCAGTCACCCACCCTGGGAAGTTGGGACTGAAGCTTTCTTT. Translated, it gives CASSHPPWEVGTEAFF.